Listed here are 17 T cell receptor beta chains from one sample, sequenced in a study of siplizumab effects on memory and regulatory T cells (dated by TCRdb to about 2019). Library prep was done by the immunoSEQ multiplex PCR assay. Imported from immuneACCESS, the table was reduced by TCRdb to in-frame sequences with V and J called. These copies leave out some clones; in studies compared against another copy, an unresolved V gene accounts for under half, and the cause of the remainder is not known. The sample records tens of thousands of clones, around 78% of which are singletons. Roughly 3.8% of the sample comes from the top ten. The sequencing input was memory CD4+ T cells sorted from blood. According to the study, the label for this sample's cell subset or site signals: unstimulated CD4+ memory T cells. These receptor sequences come from a human donor in good health.

The rearrangement links TRBV20-1 to TRBJ1-1; perhaps TRBD1 as D (5 bases). The CDR3 has 11 residues. CDR1 and CDR2 (germline): DFQATT, SNEGSKA (reference sequence). As DNA, the CDR3 is TGCGGGGCGCCATGGAACACTGAAGCTTTCTTT. Protein product: CGAPWNTEAFF.

On this clone itself: A read error may account for a junction end that differs from germline. This rearrangement joins TRBV18 to TRBJ2-1; D is unclear. Germline assignment: CDR1 KGHSH and CDR2 LQKENI. This CDR3 region has 13 residues. This CDR3 is CATSPSSYNEQFF. CDR3 sequence (DNA): TGTGCCACCTCACCAAGCTCCTACAATGAGCAGTTCTTC.

This clone was detected a few times. The V call is TRBV2, the J call TRBJ1-1; weak D call: TRBD1 (6 bases). CDR3 length: 13 amino acids. V dropped 8 bases and J dropped 0 bases, with 10 bases sitting between them. Germline V CDR1 and CDR2: SNHLY, FYNNEI. CDR3 in amino acids: CASESGVNTEAFF. Written as DNA, the CDR3 is TGTGCCAGCGAGTCAGGGGTGAACACTGAAGCTTTCTTT.

The chain joins TRBV6-6 to TRBJ2-2, with 8 bases identical to TRBD1. This CDR3 is built from 14 residues. Trimming cost V 8 bases and J 4 bases; bases outside gene matches: 6. The germline V gene encodes CDR1 MNHNY and CDR2 SVGAGI (reference sequence). The CDR3 protein is CASAQGAATGELFF. DNA of the CDR3: TGTGCCAGCGCTCAGGGGGCGGCCACCGGGGAGCTGTTTTTT.

V usage is TRBV21-1 and J usage is TRBJ2-7; the table calls TRBD2, which could not be checked here. TRBV21-1 is a pseudogene. CDR3 length: 15 amino acids. The CDR3 loop reads CASSSASGRVYEQYF. CDR3 nucleotide sequence: TGTGCCAGCAGCTCCGCTAGCGGGAGAGTTTACGAGCAGTACTTC.

Note on this clone: One end of the junction varies from germline; a read error may be responsible. The genes are TRBV6-1 and TRBJ1-2; 9 nucleotides match TRBD1. This CDR3 comprises 14 residues. Germline-derived CDR1 and CDR2 are MNHNS and SASEGT. CDR3 region: CAISDTGTGKGYTF. The CDR3, as DNA: TGTGCCATCAGTGATACCGGGACAGGGAAAGGCTACACCTTC.

This clone occurred a few times. V and J are TRBV19 and TRBJ2-3, with a possible D match to TRBD2 (5 bases). The length of the CDR3 is 15 residues. Trimming removed 5 bases from V and 2 bases from J, with 14 bases in between. Germline V gives CDR1 LNHDA, CDR2 SQIVND (reference sequence). The CDR3 loop reads CASSGRSGNTDTQYF. CDR3 DNA: TGTGCCAGTAGTGGAAGGAGCGGTAACACAGATACGCAGTATTTT.

J is TRBJ2-6 and V is TRBV5-6, with 10 positions matching TRBD2. The germline gives CDR1 SGHDT, CDR2 YYEEEE. Trimming at V came to 5 bases and at J to 4 bases, leaving 6 bases not matched to a gene. This CDR3 is built from 16 residues. In DNA form, the CDR3 reads TGTGCCAGCAGGCTAGCGGGAGCTACGGGGGCCAACGTCCTGACTTTC. It translates to CASRLAGATGANVLTF. The entire variable domain, with the rest obtained from reference TRBV5-6 and TRBJ2-6, is as follows: DAGVTQSPTHLIKTRGQQVTLRCSPKSGHDTVSWYQQALGQGPQFIFQYYEEEERQRGNFPDRFSGHQFPNYSSELNVNALLLGDSALYLCASRLAGATGANVLTFGAGSRLTVL.

The rearrangement joins TRBV27 to TRBJ1-2, with D maybe TRBD1 (6 bases). Germline-derived CDR1 and CDR2 are MNHEY and SMNVEV (reference sequence). This CDR3 region has 13 residues. V was clipped by 6 bases and J by 8 bases, with 16 bases between them. This CDR3 reads CASSLWGRGGYTF. The CDR3 DNA is TGTGCCAGCAGCCTCTGGGGGCGTGGGGGCTACACCTTC.

The gene calls are TRBV5-8 and TRBJ1-5; TRBD1 matches at 8 bases. This CDR3 is built from 17 residues. Germline CDR1 is SGHTS and CDR2 is YDEGEE. With 0 bases clipped from V and 7 bases from J, the junction kept 12 bases outside the gene matches. The CDR3 nucleotides read TGTGCCAGCAGCTTGGATCCGTCACAGGGGGTAAGCCAGCCCCAGCATTTT. It encodes CASSLDPSQGVSQPQHF.

This chain connects TRBV10-1 to TRBJ1-1; D not resolved. With 3 bases removed from V and 4 bases from J, the gap between germline ends came to 12 bases. CDR1 and CDR2 (germline): WNHNN, SYGVQD (reference sequence). This CDR3 comprises 14 residues. The CDR3 nucleotides are TGCGCCAGCAGTGATACCGGGAGCCCCACTGAAGCTTTCTTT. Protein product: CASSDTGSPTEAFF.

The J gene is TRBJ2-5, the V gene TRBV5-1; tentative D call: TRBD2 (6 bases). Germline V lookup: CDR1 SGHRS, CDR2 YFSETQ. Trimming took 3 bases from V and 2 from J, leaving 17 bases between them. This CDR3 has 16 residues. For the CDR3, the DNA is TGCGCCAGCAGCTATCGAAACACTAGCCCTCAAGAGACCCAGTACTTC. It codes for CASSYRNTSPQETQYF.

The V and J genes are TRBV6-4 and TRBJ2-1, with unresolved D. The CDR3 loop spans 15 amino acids. V lost 3 bases and J 2 bases, leaving 11 bases between the germline ends. Germline V gene data show CDR1 as MRHNA and CDR2 as SNTAGT. CDR3 loop: CASSEAYPAYNEQFF. DNA of the CDR3: TGTGCCAGCAGTGAGGCCTATCCAGCCTACAATGAGCAGTTCTTC.

J is TRBJ2-7 and V is TRBV4-1, with 12 bases lining up with TRBD1. The germline V gene has CDR1 MGHRA and CDR2 YSYEKL. V was pared by 3 bases and J by 3 bases, with 3 bases of the junction left unmatched. This CDR3 comprises 15 residues. The CDR3 coding sequence is TGCGCCAGCAGCCAGGGACAGGGGGCTGACTACGAGCAGTACTTC. Translation gives CASSQGQGADYEQYF.

This clone was observed a few times. The V call is TRBV7-3, the J call TRBJ2-2, with D perhaps TRBD2 (6 bases). There are 14 residues in the CDR3. Germline assignment: CDR1 SGHTA and CDR2 FQGTGA. V gave up 1 base and J gave up 6 bases, with 9 bases separating them. The CDR3, as DNA: TGTGCCAGCAGCTTAAGCGGGGATGCCGGGGAGCTGTTTTTT. Translation gives CASSLSGDAGELFF.

The count of this clone is one. The chain is built from TRBV2 and TRBJ1-2, with 8 bases that match TRBD1. V trimming: 6 bases; J trimming: 3 bases; junction bases outside the gene matches: 9. Germline values: CDR1 SNHLY, CDR2 FYNNEI. The CDR3 has 15 residues. The CDR3 DNA follows: TGTGCCAGCAGGGACGGACAGGGAAGGTACTATGGCTACACCTTC. Its translation is CASRDGQGRYYGYTF.

The chain couples TRBV12-5 to TRBJ2-1; the D gene could be TRBD1 or TRBD2 (5 bases each). The CDR3 length is 13 residues. Germline CDR1 LGHNT, CDR2 FRNRAP. V lost 6 bases to trimming and J lost 10 bases, with 16 bases between them. CDR3 DNA sequence: TGTGCTAGTGGCTGGGACGACAGCTGGGAGCAGTTCTTC. This sequence encodes CASGWDDSWEQFF.